This T cell receptor (beta chain) was identified in a study of identical twins. Many counts were recorded for this clonotype. Template switching added a universal primer binding site, and final cDNA carried unique molecular identifiers. MiXCR, applied by TCRdb to the 5' RACE reads, yields one record per CDR3 protein. Of around 300,000 distinct CDR3 sequences listed, less than 9% are singletons. The sample was also reused in another study, on yellow fever vaccine responses in identical twins.

The TCR originated in a woman younger than 35 in good health. What was sequenced was memory (CD45RO+) T cells sorted from blood.

The CDR3 loop reads CASSQAETQYF. The CDR3 DNA is TGTGCCAGCAGCCAAGCGGAGACCCAGTACTTC. V and J are TRBV3-1 and TRBJ2-5; no firm D call. The CDR3 is made up of 11 amino acids. The V and J ends lost 1 base and 5 bases respectively, with 2 bases between them. Germline CDR1 reads LGHDT; CDR2 reads YNNKEL (reference sequence).